The clone carrying this T cell receptor (beta chain) was detected a few times. Its antigen is currently unknown. The CDR3 is made up of 15 amino acids. Germline CDR1 and CDR2: GTSNPN and SVGIG (reference sequence). With 0 bases clipped from V and 5 bases from J, the junction kept 2 bases outside the gene matches. This entry belongs to a study of beta chain features in type 1 diabetes. The study, taken as a whole, reports: TCRB CDR3s from Type 1 diabetes patients were moderately but significantly shorter in all four CD4+ subsets.

Of the isolated RNA, all was reverse transcribed, and so the sequenced material was expressed TCRB transcripts. This table comes from immunoSEQ multiplex PCR, and its TCRdb copy is limited to in-frame clones, with some not included. This table holds roughly 240,000 clones, around 24% found once. The sequenced sample was naive CD4+ T cells from blood. The receptor was isolated from a woman aged 25 to 39 with type 1 diabetes. This chain connects TRBV30 to TRBJ1-5, with 12 bases lining up with TRBD1. CDR3 region: CAWSVGTGGYQPQHF. DNA for the CDR3: TGTGCCTGGAGTGTTGGGACAGGGGGCTATCAGCCCCAGCATTTT.